This T cell receptor beta chain was identified in a study of blood T cell repertoires in COVID-19 (TCRdb year 2020). About the investigation overall: Samples covering the acute and convalescent phases of COVID-19 were provided by collaborators in the United States, Italy and Spain. The prospective study material was composed of cDNA or gDNA derived from T cells, B-cell-depleted T cells, or PBMCs. Subjects who had been exposed to COVID-19, were actively infected with it, or had recovered from it provided the deeply sampled blood TCRbeta repertoires that made up the dataset. A freely available public database, intended as a resource for researchers studying the immune response to SARS-CoV-2, is where the repertoires were released. The samples were drawn from the first 160 participants of the ongoing ImmuneRACE study and from more than 1,000 subjects provided by 6 global collaborators. Nearly every sample came with metadata listing a de-identified subject ID, COVID-19 status, age in years and sex. HLA class I and class II types, where available, came from metadata supplied by the sample provider rather than from assay-based typing.

What the study reported, not specific to this receptor: How much clinical and demographic metadata was included differed by source and by participant, and the metadata was provided uncurated.

TCRbeta CDR3 regions were amplified from genomic DNA by means of the immunoSEQ Assay, a bias-controlled multiplex PCR. The study's processing was this. The number of nucleated cells in each sample was estimated from the amplification of reference gene primers within the assay. To quantify the absolute abundance of each unique TCRbeta CDR3 rearrangement, sequence reads were collapsed and filtered. For each sample, productive Simpson clonality was calculated as the square root of Simpson's diversity index across productive rearrangements. The immuneACCESS repertoire file appears here via TCRdb, limited to in-frame rearrangements. These files lack a portion of the clones; in checked studies, under half of the deficit traces to unresolved V genes, and the cause of the others is not known. That table supplies the V and J calls and clone size; D and trimming were determined from the DNA. Here the sample has about 250,000 clones; 83% occur a single time. The ten largest clones add up to 4.5% to 7% of the sample.

Each collaborating institution followed its own protocols to collect whole blood in K2EDTA tubes. For TCRbeta analysis, collaborators shipped samples in one of three forms: frozen whole blood, isolated PBMCs, or DNA extracted from either of those sample types. A word on this clone: Its antigen is still unknown. Qualities for individual bases were not recorded, and no much larger clone is one base off.

Material for sequencing was peripheral blood. The source of this sequence is a man aged 80 or over with acute or convalescent COVID-19.

The nucleotide sequence is TGTGCCAGCAGCTTGTATTCGCGCGACAATGAGCAGTTCTTC. This encodes CASSLYSRDNEQFF. The receptor chain draws on TRBV5-6 and TRBJ2-1, with an unclear D gene assignment. Trimming at the junction amounts to 1 base on V and 5 bases on J, and the germline ends lie 10 bases apart. From a lookup of the germline V gene, CDR1 and CDR2 are SGHDT and YYEEEE. The CDR3 spans 14 residues, from the cysteine through the phenylalanine. Only the CDR3 DNA stays, 42 bases, in frame from base 1.